This TCR beta chain derives from a study of response to subunit inactivated influenza vaccine. Study-wide points: New T cells are recruited in small numbers by each seasonal influenza vaccination, according to the authors' suggestion.

TCRdb reprocessed the RT-PCR reads with MiXCR, giving one entry per CDR3 protein. The profile shows about 480,000 distinct CDR3 sequences, 25% of them singletons. Points on this clonotype: The antigen is unknown. Sequence at one end of the junction differs from germline and may be a read error.

This CDR3 contains 15 residues. Germline values: CDR1 SGHAT, CDR2 FQNNGV. This clonotype was sampled from a man aged 45-65 years who received an inactivated influenza vaccine. This material consisted of CD4+ T cells sorted from PBMCs, taken around 5 days after vaccination. This sequence joins TRBV11-2 and TRBJ2-7; 9 bases align to TRBD1. The CDR3 sequence is CASSLTGTGNYEHYF. For the CDR3, the DNA is TGTGCCAGCAGCTTAACCGGGACAGGGAACTACGAGCATTACTTC. The whole variable domain, filled in from reference TRBV11-2 and TRBJ2-7, reads EAGVAQSPRYKIIEKRQSVAFWCNPISGHATLYWYQQILGQGPKLLIQFQNNGVVDDSQLPKDRFSAERLKGVDSTLKIQPAKLEDSAVYLCASSLTGTGNYEHYFGPGTRLTVT.